This T cell receptor (beta chain) was captured in a study of control samples from healthy donors and cancer patients. The ends were cut back, 5 bases at V and 2 bases at J, with 12 bases in the middle. The CDR3 is 14 amino acids. From germline, CDR1 is SGHRS and CDR2 YFSETQ. The repertoire was sequenced with immunoSEQ multiplex PCR; TCRdb's copy has only in-frame clones and lacks some. This table holds some 150,000 clones, roughly 94% found once. The V gene is TRBV5-1, the J gene TRBJ2-3, with a possible D match to TRBD1 (6 bases). The sequenced sample consisted of PBMCs. The TCR originated in a man between 60 and 75 years old with colorectal cancer. Here the CDR3 reads CASRQGPNTDTQYF. CDR3 coding DNA: TGCGCCAGCAGACAGGGCCCTAACACAGATACGCAGTATTTT.